These 13 T cell receptor beta chains were all obtained from the same sample, sequenced in a study of cytomegalovirus exposure and HLA in healthy donors. In the PCR, 60 Vbeta and 13 Jbeta primers were used. The data were produced by immunoSEQ multiplex PCR, yet TCRdb's version contains in-frame clones alone and is incomplete. The sample carries about 130,000 clones, around 80% recorded once. Specimen: PBMCs. These TCRs come from a woman in her thirties in good health and CMV-seronegative.

A single count supports this clone. The chain carries TRBV7-2 and TRBJ1-5, with 7 bases lining up with TRBD1. The V and J ends lost 5 bases and 8 bases, in that order; junction bases with no gene match: 6. The CDR3 sequence is 13 residues long. Germline CDR1 SGHTA, CDR2 FQGNSA. As DNA, the CDR3 is TGTGCCAGCAGCACGGACAGGCCTGAGCCCCAGCATTTT. Translating it yields CASSTDRPEPQHF.

The V gene is TRBV7-9, the J gene TRBJ1-2, with D perhaps matching TRBD1 (6 bases). CDR3 length: 14 amino acids. Germline CDR1 reads SEHNR; CDR2 reads FQNEAQ (reference sequence). The V and J ends lost 1 base and 3 bases respectively, with 9 bases between them. CDR3 DNA sequence: TGTGCCAGCAGCTTAGGGGGGCAGGACTATGGCTACACCTTC. Translating gives CASSLGGQDYGYTF.

The genes are TRBV2 and TRBJ1-5; 8 bases are a match to TRBD1. There are 14 residues in the CDR3. With V trimmed by 7 bases and J by 6 bases, 8 bases remained unmatched. CDR1 and CDR2 from the germline V gene are SNHLY and FYNNEI. This CDR3 reads CASTRTGISQPQHF. DNA for the CDR3: TGTGCCAGCACCCGGACAGGGATAAGTCAGCCCCAGCATTTT.

The V gene is TRBV14, the J gene TRBJ2-2; the match to TRBD2 covers 13 bases. Trimming took 4 bases from V and 6 from J; bases not matched to a gene: 8. This CDR3 has 17 amino acids. Germline V CDR1 and CDR2: SGHDN, FVKESK. CDR3 sequence (DNA): TGTGCCAGCAGCCCACTAGCGGGAGGGCCCTCCCCCGGGGAGCTGTTTTTT. Its translation: CASSPLAGGPSPGELFF. The variable domain in full, with the rest retrieved from reference TRBV14 and TRBJ2-2, is EAGVTQFPSHSVIEKGQTVTLRCDPISGHDNLYWYRRVMGKEIKFLLHFVKESKQDESGMPNNRFLAERTGGTYSTLKVQPAELEDSGVYFCASSPLAGGPSPGELFFGEGSRLTVL.

The sample holds a few counts of this clone. This chain links TRBV4-3 with TRBJ2-3; the D gene is possibly TRBD2 (6 bases). Trimming shortened V by 6 bases and J by 3 bases, and 22 bases separated the two germline ends. The germline V gene encodes CDR1 LGHNA and CDR2 YSLEER. The CDR3 runs 17 residues. The DNA for the CDR3 is TGCGCCAGCAGTTTGATTTCGGCGGGATTAGGTACAGATACGCAGTATTTT. Protein: CASSLISAGLGTDTQYF.

The V and J genes are TRBV5-6 and TRBJ2-7; 8 nucleotides match TRBD2. Trimming cost V 0 bases and J 7 bases; bases outside gene matches: 12. The CDR3 loop spans 16 amino acids. Germline-derived CDR1 and CDR2 are SGHDT and YYEEEE. Here the CDR3 DNA reads TGTGCCAGCAGCTTGGTGACGGGAGGGTCCTATGGGGAGCAGTACTTC. Translating gives CASSLVTGGSYGEQYF. Supplemented by reference TRBV5-6 and TRBJ2-7, the full variable domain reads DAGVTQSPTHLIKTRGQQVTLRCSPKSGHDTVSWYQQALGQGPQFIFQYYEEEERQRGNFPDRFSGHQFPNYSSELNVNALLLGDSALYLCASSLVTGGSYGEQYFGPGTRLTVT.

J is TRBJ2-5 and V is TRBV27, with TRBD2 matching 9 bases. This CDR3 is 16 amino acids long. Germline V gene sequence: CDR1 MNHEY, CDR2 SMNVEV (reference sequence). The trim removed 6 bases at V and 3 bases at J, leaving 11 bases unmatched. The DNA for the CDR3 is TGTGCCAGCAGCCCCTTCCGAGCGGGGGGTAAAGAGACCCAGTACTTC. Encoded protein: CASSPFRAGGKETQYF.

The V and J genes are TRBV7-9 and TRBJ2-1; the match to TRBD2 covers 7 bases. The CDR3 totals 17 residues. Germline V lookup: CDR1 SEHNR, CDR2 FQNEAQ (reference sequence). The ends lost 5 bases at V and 2 bases at J; junction bases unmatched: 12. In nucleotides, the CDR3 is TGTGCCAGCAGCCCAACTCGACTAGCCGTAACCTACAATGAGCAGTTCTTC. Protein sequence: CASSPTRLAVTYNEQFF.

This chain joins TRBV19 and TRBJ2-7, with TRBD2 matching over 7 bases. V shed 9 bases, J shed 3 bases, and the junction held 8 bases outside the gene matches. Germline CDR1 LNHDA, CDR2 SQIVND (reference sequence). This CDR3 is 13 amino acids long. CDR3 sequence (DNA): TGTGCCAGCTGCCGACTAGCCAACTACGAGCAGTACTTC. Amino acid sequence: CASCRLANYEQYF.

V and J are TRBV4-1 and TRBJ2-3, with TRBD2 matching 8 bases. Per the germline V gene, CDR1 is MGHRA and CDR2 is YSYEKL. V was pared by 3 bases and J by 4 bases, with 6 bases of the junction left unmatched. The CDR3 spans 15 residues. CDR3 sequence (DNA): TGCGCCAGCAGCCAGGCGGGGGGCTGGGCAGATACGCAGTATTTT. Translation: CASSQAGGWADTQYF.

V is TRBV19 and J is TRBJ2-5; D might be TRBD1 (5 bases). The J call could be wrong; TRBJ2-7 is a better fit for the DNA end. The CDR3 extends over 12 amino acids. CDR1 is LNHDA and CDR2 is SQIVND in the germline V gene (reference sequence). The CDR3, as DNA: TGTGCCAGTTCGGACAAAGGCTACGAGCAGTACTTC. It encodes CASSDKGYEQYF.

The CDR3 loop reads CASGLDRWDRDSGNTIYF. The DNA for the CDR3 is TGTGCTAGTGGTTTGGATAGGTGGGACAGAGACTCTGGAAACACCATATATTTT. The chain couples TRBV12-5 to TRBJ1-3; 7 bases align to TRBD1. The CDR3 consists of 18 residues. Germline loops: CDR1 LGHNT, CDR2 FRNRAP. J was trimmed by 0 bases and V by 1 base; bases with no gene match: 9.

The chain recombines TRBV4-1 with TRBJ2-5; unclear D gene. The CDR3 totals 13 residues. Between the trimmed V and J ends, which lost 0 bases and 5 bases, there was a span of 7 bases. Germline values: CDR1 MGHRA, CDR2 YSYEKL. The CDR3 sequence is CASSQDIRETQYF. The CDR3 nucleotides read TGCGCCAGCAGCCAAGATATCAGGGAGACCCAGTACTTC.